This T cell receptor (beta chain) was documented in a study of metastatic and nonmetastatic thyroid tumors. Study results and caveats: Reportedly, malignant thyroid tumors had significantly higher TCR beta diversity than benign nodules, in blood and tumor.

Many counts were recorded for this clone. Its antigen is unknown. The CDR3 loop spans 13 amino acids. The V gene lost 7 bases and the J gene lost 1 base, with 9 bases spanning the gap. CDR1 MNHNS and CDR2 SASEGT come from the germline V gene. As handled by the study authors: CDR3 differences across clinicopathological groups were used to build a distant-metastasis classifier for papillary thyroid cancer. TCRdb reanalyzed the PCR reads with MiXCR. It is TCRdb's table, rather than the study itself, that gives the V and J calls and clone size. The data show fewer than 25,000 clones, around 15% seen once. There were no patients who had received any treatment before thyroid surgery.

The receptor's source is a female donor with papillary thyroid cancer or a benign thyroid nodule (not recorded which). Some clones in this sample may be carry-over from other donors' samples. Input material: blood. The V and J genes are TRBV6-1 and TRBJ2-3, with D possibly being TRBD2 (5 bases). The CDR3 loop is CASTLGGTDTQYF. The DNA of the CDR3 is TGTGCCAGCACCCTCGGGGGCACAGATACGCAGTATTTT.